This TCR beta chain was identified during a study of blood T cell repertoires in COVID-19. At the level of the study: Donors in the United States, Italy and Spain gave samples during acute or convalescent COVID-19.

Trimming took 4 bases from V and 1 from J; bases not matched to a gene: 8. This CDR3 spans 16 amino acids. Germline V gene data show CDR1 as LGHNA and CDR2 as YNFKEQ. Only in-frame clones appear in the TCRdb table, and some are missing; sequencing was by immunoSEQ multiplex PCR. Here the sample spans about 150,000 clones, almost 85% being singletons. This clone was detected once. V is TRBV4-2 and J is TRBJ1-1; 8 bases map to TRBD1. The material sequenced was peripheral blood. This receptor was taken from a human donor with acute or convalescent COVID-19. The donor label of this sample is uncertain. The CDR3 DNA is TGTGCCAGCAGCCCCCAGCCCGGACAGGGGAACACTGAAGCTTTCTTT. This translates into CASSPQPGQGNTEAFF.